This T cell receptor beta chain derives from a study of cytomegalovirus exposure and HLA in healthy donors. Study observations and caveats: Published work reported that the classifier diagnosed cytomegalovirus status with high specificity and sensitivity. Rarity held for most TCR sequences, but there were some public TCRs that occurred in many donors. Under in vitro conditions, a few CMV-associated chains were confirmed as specific for CMV antigens.

The CDR3 runs to 13 residues. Per germline, CDR1 SGHKS and CDR2 YYEKEE (reference sequence). With 3 bases removed from V and 2 bases from J, the gap between germline ends came to 9 bases. Comment on this clone: Its antigen is not identified.

The protocol was immunoSEQ multiplex PCR, while the TCRdb copy is restricted to in-frame clones and leaves out a portion. The repertoire holds 220,000 or so clones, with roughly 84% as singletons. This sequence originates from a woman younger than 30 in good health and CMV-seropositive. This sequence joins TRBV5-5 and TRBJ2-7; D unclear. Sequenced input: PBMCs. The CDR3 sequence is CASSSLTPYEQYF. CDR3 nucleotide sequence: TGTGCCAGCAGCTCACTGACTCCCTACGAGCAGTACTTC.